The 3 T cell receptor beta chains in this list originate from one sample, sequenced in a study of spatial heterogeneity in lung cancer. Regarding time point: sample taken at primary tumor resection. TCRdb reprocessed the 5' RACE reads with MiXCR, giving one entry per CDR3 protein. This sample has about 6,100 distinct CDR3 sequences, with about 12% found just once. The specimen comprised lung tissue, sampled at surgery. The receptor set was obtained from a human donor with early-stage non-small cell lung cancer.

This clonotype was seen repeatedly, ten times or more. This beta chain was picked up by a library intended for alpha chains and is off target, so its count carries little meaning. This chain uses TRBV7-2 with TRBJ2-5; the D gene is possibly TRBD1 (5 bases). The CDR3 consists of 16 residues. Germline V gives CDR1 SGHTA, CDR2 FQGNSA. V lost 2 bases and J 5 bases, leaving 18 bases between the germline ends. CDR3 DNA: TGTGCCAGCAGCTTACTCCGTTATCAGGGTGGGGAGACCCAGTACTTC. Translating it yields CASSLLRYQGGETQYF.

This clonotype was seen more than once but under ten times. Found in a library prepared for alpha chains, this beta chain is an off-target read, and its abundance has little meaning. V and J are TRBV6-1 and TRBJ1-2; D gene uncertain. Germline values: CDR1 MNHNS, CDR2 SASEGT. There are 12 residues in the CDR3. The V gene lost 5 bases and the J gene lost 8 bases, with 12 bases spanning the gap. The CDR3 region has the DNA TGTGCCAGCAGTCCCGGCCCCTCCGGCTACACCTTC. Amino acids: CASSPGPSGYTF.

By proportion, this clonotype is medium-sized. A library prepared for alpha chains yielded this beta chain as an off-target read; its size is of little meaning. V and J are TRBV12-3 or TRBV12-4 and TRBJ1-3; perhaps TRBD1 as D (5 bases). CDR3 size: 14 residues. V lost 4 bases and J 0 bases, leaving 7 bases between the germline ends. The CDR3 protein is CASSYQGSGNTIYF. CDR3 nucleotides: TGTGCCAGCAGTTACCAGGGCTCTGGAAACACCATATATTTT.